The present T cell receptor beta chain was sequenced within a study of CD8 T cells in ankylosing spondylitis. Study results and limitations: Disease-linked clones had a CD8+ phenotype and relatively low frequency in peripheral blood. In synovial fluid and blood from reactive arthritis, some motif variants were previously reported. Ankylosing spondylitis blood seemed to carry a telltale TCR beta motif made of seven or eight highly homologous variants.

In making TCR beta libraries, quantitative 5'-RACE with molecular barcodes was used. TCRdb called the 5' RACE reads again in MiXCR, with one record for every CDR3 protein. The sample contains 250,000 or so distinct CDR3 sequences, about a sixth of which appear only once. The table lists this clonotype with a few counts. Its antigen remains unidentified. Germline CDR1 reads SGHRS; CDR2 reads YFSETQ. Trimming shortened V by 1 base and J by 0 bases, and 7 bases separated the two germline ends. This CDR3 is built from 15 residues. This receptor was obtained from a male donor with ankylosing spondylitis or in good health (not recorded which). The sample consisted of blood, either unsorted or a sorted T cell fraction (not recorded which). The rearrangement links TRBV5-1 to TRBJ2-2; D gene uncertain. CDR3 in DNA: TGCGCCAGCAGCTTGCGCCTAACGAACACCGGGGAGCTGTTTTTT. Its protein is CASSLRLTNTGELFF.